The 17 T cell receptor beta chains below all came from one sample that was sequenced in a study of blood T cells in healthy people across ages. For the second PCR, which ran for roughly 6 to 12 cycles, a sample-barcoded 5' primer and a J-beta primer mix were used. TCRdb re-called the 5' RACE reads through MiXCR, storing one row per CDR3 protein. The data show 600,000 to 1,000,000 distinct CDR3 sequences, about 25% seen once. These records were also assigned to another study, of T cells of mothers and their children.

The sequenced material came from blood. All receptors derive from a boy between 10 and 17 years old in good health.

This clonotype was recorded a few times. This chain connects TRBV7-2 to TRBJ1-6; TRBD1 matches 9 bases. The CDR3 is 17 amino acids. The V and J ends lost 6 bases and 4 bases, in that order; junction bases with no gene match: 10. In germline, CDR1 is SGHTA, CDR2 FQGNSA. CDR3 sequence reads: CASRESGQGYYNSPLHF. In DNA, the CDR3 is TGTGCCAGCAGAGAATCGGGACAGGGATATTATAATTCACCCCTCCACTTT.

The chain couples TRBV20-1 to TRBJ2-3; D possibly corresponds to TRBD2 (5 bases). The CDR3 consists of 17 residues. The germline CDR1 and CDR2 sequences are DFQATT and SNEGSKA (reference sequence). V was pared by 0 bases and J by 0 bases, with 16 bases between. CDR3 DNA sequence: TGCAGTGCTAGAGATAACGGGATTGGCTTCAGCACAGATACGCAGTATTTT. Translating gives CSARDNGIGFSTDTQYF.

This chain links TRBV28 with TRBJ2-5, with D possibly matching TRBD2 (5 bases). V was cut by 4 bases and J by 11 bases, with 20 bases left in between. This CDR3 has 14 amino acids. The germline gives CDR1 MDHEN, CDR2 SYDVKM. In DNA, the CDR3 is TGTGCCAGCAGTTCAGCGGCGGTGGAGGTGAAGCAGTACTTC. This codes for CASSSAAVEVKQYF.

This clonotype turned up a few times. The CDR3 DNA sequence: TGTGCCACCAGCAGAGGGGCCCCTGGGGGGACAGATAAAGAGACCCAGTACTTC. Translation: CATSRGAPGGTDKETQYF. The V gene is TRBV15, the J gene TRBJ2-5, with a tentative D call TRBD1 (7 bases). Germline CDR1 reads LNHNV; CDR2 reads YYDKDF (reference sequence). The CDR3 runs to 18 residues. Deletions cut 1 base from V and 3 bases from J, with 21 bases between.

In this sample, this clonotype turned up a few times. At one boundary the junction diverges from the germline segment, which might be a read error. The chain employs TRBV29-1 and TRBJ1-4; D uncertain. CDR3 length: 11 amino acids. Germline V gene sequence: CDR1 SQVTM, CDR2 ANQGSEA. Here the CDR3 DNA reads TGCAGCGTTCAAGAGAGTGAAAAACTGTTTTTT. Its protein product is CSVQESEKLFF.

The chain recombines TRBV7-2 with TRBJ2-7; D is unresolved. CDR1 is SGHTA, CDR2 FQGNSA, per germline. This CDR3 region has 16 residues. V was trimmed by 5 bases and J by 3 bases, leaving 20 bases between them. CDR3 in amino acids: CASSPKVAAWLYEQYF. The CDR3 DNA is TGTGCCAGCAGCCCGAAAGTGGCTGCTTGGCTCTACGAGCAGTACTTC.

This clonotype was observed a handful of times. V gene TRBV7-8 combines with J gene TRBJ2-1; D may be TRBD1 or TRBD2 (6 bases each). The CDR3 consists of 15 residues. Germline CDR1 and CDR2: SGHVS and FQNEAQ. Trimming removed 5 bases from V and 1 base from J, with 12 bases in between. The CDR3 sequence is CASSPWGASYNEQFF. The DNA of the CDR3 is TGTGCCAGCAGCCCATGGGGGGCATCCTACAATGAGCAGTTCTTC.

V is TRBV28 and J is TRBJ2-5; no clear D gene. Near its end, the DNA agrees better with TRBJ2-1, so the J call may be wrong. The CDR3 loop spans 11 amino acids. Germline V gene lookup returns CDR1 MDHEN and CDR2 SYDVKM. CDR3 nucleotide sequence: TGTGCCAGCAGTTTAAACGTTGAGCAGTTCTTC. Amino acids: CASSLNVEQFF.

This clonotype has a count of ten or more. The chain links TRBV28 to TRBJ2-3; D is perhaps TRBD2 (6 bases). CDR3 length: 17 residues. Germline values: CDR1 MDHEN, CDR2 SYDVKM. Trimming cost V 7 bases and J 4 bases, with 24 bases left between them. For the CDR3, the DNA is TGTGCCAGCACCTCTACCCTGGGCGGGATGGGCGCAGATACGCAGTATTTT. Its translation: CASTSTLGGMGADTQYF. Full variable domain (remainder filled in from reference TRBV28 and TRBJ2-3): DVKVTQSSRYLVKRTGEKVFLECVQDMDHENMFWYRQDPGLGLRLIYFSYDVKMKEKGDIPEGYSVSREKKERFSLILESASTNQTSMYLCASTSTLGGMGADTQYFGPGTRLTVL.

This clonotype was counted only a few times. The chain couples TRBV29-1 to TRBJ2-5; TRBD1 matches at 11 bases. V shed 7 bases and J 1 base; nucleotides not matched to a gene: 5. CDR3 length: 14 amino acids. CDR1 SQVTM and CDR2 ANQGSEA come from the germline V gene. CDR3 region: CSAPGTGGQETQYF. In nucleotides, the CDR3 is TGCAGCGCTCCCGGGACAGGGGGCCAAGAGACCCAGTACTTC. The full variable domain, completed using reference TRBV29-1 and TRBJ2-5, is SAVISQKPSRDICQRGTSLTIQCQVDSQVTMMFWYRQQPGQSLTLIATANQGSEATYESGFVIDKFPISRPNLTFSTLTVSNMSPEDSSIYLCSAPGTGGQETQYFGPGTRLLVL.

In its sample, this clonotype was seen a few times. DNA for the CDR3: TGCAGCGTTGAGGGACAGGGATCGAATGAAAAACTGTTTTTT. Amino acids: CSVEGQGSNEKLFF. This rearrangement joins TRBV29-1 to TRBJ1-4, with 9 bases identical to TRBD1. CDR3 length equals 14 residues. Germline V CDR1 and CDR2: SQVTM, ANQGSEA. The trim removed 3 bases at V and 5 bases at J, leaving 4 bases unmatched.

The chain joins TRBV9 to TRBJ2-7, with TRBD1 identical over 10 bases. From germline, CDR1 is SGDLS and CDR2 YYNGEE. V dropped 3 bases and J dropped 2; count of bases not matched to a gene: 2. This CDR3 is 14 amino acids long. The CDR3 here is CASSGTGGTYEQYF. In nucleotides, the CDR3 is TGTGCCAGCAGCGGGACAGGGGGTACCTACGAGCAGTACTTC.

V usage is TRBV6-4 and J usage is TRBJ2-5, with 14 bases identical to TRBD2. Near its end, the DNA agrees better with TRBJ2-1, so the J call may be wrong. Germline-derived CDR1 and CDR2 are MRHNA and SNTAGT. The CDR3 runs 14 residues. CDR3: CASRGLAGGGEQFF. In DNA form, the CDR3 reads TGTGCCAGCAGAGGACTAGCGGGGGGTGGTGAGCAGTTCTTC.

The chain couples TRBV13 to TRBJ2-5, with D perhaps assigned TRBD1 or TRBD2 (6 bases each). The J call may not be correct, given that the DNA end is closer to TRBJ2-7. The CDR3 has 17 residues. Germline values: CDR1 PRHDT, CDR2 FYEKMQ (reference sequence). For the CDR3, the DNA is TGTGCCAGCAGCCCGGGGGACTGGACAGAGAGAACCTGCGAGCAGTACTTC. This translates into CASSPGDWTERTCEQYF.

V is TRBV4-3 and J is TRBJ2-6; D ambiguous. V lost 0 bases, J lost 2 bases, and 5 bases lay in between. The CDR3 runs to 15 residues. Looked up from germline, CDR1 is LGHNA and CDR2 is YSLEER. The CDR3 DNA reads as TGCGCCAGCAGCCAAGACGGCACTGGGGCCAACGTCCTGACTTTC. It specifies CASSQDGTGANVLTF.

This clonotype was counted between two and nine times. The rearrangement uses TRBV3-1 and TRBJ2-5; D perhaps matches TRBD2 (5 bases). Trimming took off 5 bases at V and 11 bases at J, with 15 bases between the two ends. Germline lookup yields CDR1 LGHDT and CDR2 YNNKEL (reference sequence). The CDR3 loop spans 12 amino acids. CDR3 amino acids: CASSVSPREQYF. The CDR3 nucleotides are TGTGCCAGCAGCGTAAGCCCGAGGGAGCAGTACTTC.

Many counts were recorded for this clonotype. The V and J genes are TRBV7-6 and TRBJ2-5; 7 bases are a match to TRBD1. Unmatched junction bases numbered 3, after V lost 5 bases and J lost 3 bases. There are 13 residues in the CDR3. Germline values: CDR1 SGHVS, CDR2 FNYEAQ. CDR3 nucleotide sequence: TGTGCCAGCAGCGCCGGGACAGAAGAGACCCAGTACTTC. The encoded protein is CASSAGTEETQYF.